Sequencing of this T cell receptor (beta chain) was carried out in a study of T cells in Graves' hyperthyroidism and ophthalmopathy. Notes on the study in general: The majority of expanded thyroid clonotypes above 0.001 also appeared in blood.

Orbital computed tomography and thyroid ultrasound, together with serum TRAb and thyroxine and clinical symptoms, were used for diagnoses. Amplification of TCR beta CDR3 regions was performed using RNA transcripts as template. When the TCR CDR3 underwent first-round RT-PCR, the HTBI primer set was used. TCRdb redid the calling of the multiplex PCR reads with MiXCR, one entry per CDR3 protein. The sample lists hundreds of thousands of distinct CDR3 sequences, about 15% seen once, with approximately 13% in the top ten. There are a few counts of this clonotype. The antigen remains unidentified. V dropped 4 bases and J dropped 3; count of bases not matched to a gene: 6. CDR1 and CDR2 (germline): SGHRS, YFSETQ. The CDR3 has 15 residues.

This receptor was taken from a woman aged 45-65 years with Graves' ophthalmopathy. Sequencing used blood. This sequence joins TRBV5-1 and TRBJ2-2; the match to TRBD1 covers 7 bases. The CDR3 DNA is TGCGCCAGCAGCCCCGACAGGGTGTACACCGGGGAGCTGTTTTTT. This encodes CASSPDRVYTGELFF.